The entry below gives a single TCR beta chain sequence along with its context. Its antigen is as yet unknown. The data belong to a study of CD8 T cells in Susac syndrome. Trimming removed 2 bases at V and 7 bases at J, with 12 bases between. This CDR3 is built from 14 residues. Germline V gene lookup returns CDR1 MNHEY and CDR2 SVGEGT. The study's findings and limits: Acknowledgment was made by the study that its TCR sequencing and HLA analysis involved a relatively small number of individuals.

The individuals used as controls were healthy donors who had been matched for both age and sex. CD8+ and CD4+ T cells were negatively isolated; TEMRA cells were FACS-enriched. Random hexamers were used to reverse transcribe roughly 0.5 to 1 ug of RNA. Amplification of TCR beta CDR3 spanned 54 Vbeta and 13 Jbeta via immunoSEQ multiplex PCR. Each CDR3 protein gets one entry after TCRdb re-called the immunoSEQ multiplex PCR reads with MiXCR. The sample lists around 50,000 distinct CDR3 sequences, approximately 92% seen once, with around 0.38% in the top ten. Material: CD8+ T cells from PBMCs. The chain combines TRBV6-2 or TRBV6-3 with TRBJ2-1, with D possibly being TRBD1 or TRBD2 (6 bases each). This TCR derives from a human donor in good health. CDR3 amino acids: CASSYVIGGNEQFF. The CDR3 DNA reads TGTGCCAGCAGTTACGTGATAGGGGGGAATGAGCAGTTCTTC.